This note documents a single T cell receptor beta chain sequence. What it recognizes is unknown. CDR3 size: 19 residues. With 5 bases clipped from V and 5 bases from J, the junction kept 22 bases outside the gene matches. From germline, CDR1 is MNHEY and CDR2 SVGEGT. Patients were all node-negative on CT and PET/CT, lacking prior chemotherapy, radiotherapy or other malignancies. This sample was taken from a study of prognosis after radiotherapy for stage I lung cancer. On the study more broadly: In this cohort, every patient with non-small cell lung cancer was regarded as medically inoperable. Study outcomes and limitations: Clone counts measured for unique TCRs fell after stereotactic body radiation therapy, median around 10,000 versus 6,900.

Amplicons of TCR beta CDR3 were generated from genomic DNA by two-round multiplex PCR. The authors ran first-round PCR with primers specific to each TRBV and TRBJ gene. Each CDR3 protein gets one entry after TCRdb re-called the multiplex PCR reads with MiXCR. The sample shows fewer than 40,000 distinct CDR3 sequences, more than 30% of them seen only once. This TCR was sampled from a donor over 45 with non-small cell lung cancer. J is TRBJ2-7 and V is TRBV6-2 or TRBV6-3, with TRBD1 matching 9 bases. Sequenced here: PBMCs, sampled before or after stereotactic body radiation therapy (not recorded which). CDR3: CASSERSPGQGAPLDEQYF. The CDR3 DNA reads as TGTGCCAGCAGTGAACGGTCCCCGGGACAGGGTGCTCCATTGGACGAGCAGTACTTC.